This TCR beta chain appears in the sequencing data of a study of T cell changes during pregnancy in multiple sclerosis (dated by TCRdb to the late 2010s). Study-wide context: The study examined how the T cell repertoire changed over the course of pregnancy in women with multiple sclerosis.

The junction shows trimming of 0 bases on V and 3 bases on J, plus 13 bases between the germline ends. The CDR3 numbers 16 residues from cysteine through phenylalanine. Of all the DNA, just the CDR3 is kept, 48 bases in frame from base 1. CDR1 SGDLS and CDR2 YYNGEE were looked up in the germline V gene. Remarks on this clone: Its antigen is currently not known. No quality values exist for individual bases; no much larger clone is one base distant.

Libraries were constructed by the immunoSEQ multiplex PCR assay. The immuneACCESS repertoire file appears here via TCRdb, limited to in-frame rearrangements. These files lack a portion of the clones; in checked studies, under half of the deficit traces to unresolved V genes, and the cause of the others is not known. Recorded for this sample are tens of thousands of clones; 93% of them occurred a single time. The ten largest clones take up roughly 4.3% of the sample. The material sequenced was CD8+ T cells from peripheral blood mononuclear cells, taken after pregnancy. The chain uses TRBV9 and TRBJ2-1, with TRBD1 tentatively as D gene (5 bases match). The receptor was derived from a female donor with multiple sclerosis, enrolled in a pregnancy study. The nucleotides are TGTGCCAGCAGCGTAGGGGGTGACAGCTTCTACAATGAGCAGTTCTTC. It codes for CASSVGGDSFYNEQFF.